The present entry profiles one T cell receptor beta chain with its context. This record comes from a study of blood T cell repertoires in COVID-19. CDR1 is SGHRS, CDR2 YFSETQ, per germline. The CDR3 contains 14 residues. V lost 2 bases to trimming and J lost 4 bases, with 12 bases between them. Clones were read by immunoSEQ multiplex PCR, and TCRdb kept only the in-frame ones, dropping some. Here the sample spans a few hundred thousand clones, 70% to 90% being singletons. The chain links TRBV5-1 to TRBJ1-1; D remains ambiguous. This TCR was recovered from a woman aged 45-60 years who had been exposed to COVID-19. The sample comprised PBMCs or T cells enriched from blood (not recorded which). The CDR3 loop is CASSFHTAGTEAFF. CDR3 nucleotides: TGCGCCAGCAGCTTCCACACAGCGGGCACTGAAGCTTTCTTT.